A selection of T cell receptor beta chains follows, all from one sample in a study of CD8+CD57+ T cells in acquired aplastic anemia. From the reads, TCRdb called clonotypes with MiXCR, one entry per CDR3 protein. There are hundreds of thousands of distinct CDR3 sequences in the sample; approximately 45% occur only once, and over 7.5% lies in the top ten. The specimen sequenced was sorted CD4+, CD8+, or CD8+CD57+ T cells (not recorded which) from PBMCs. The receptors originated from a human donor with aplastic anemia. Each CDR3 is given with its conserved first and last residue. Fields, in order: J gene, clone size, V gene, D gene, CDR3 DNA, CDR3 protein. A D gene is named only where the DNA matches it firmly. Clone size is not always given. Where it is, it says once, few, many or a class for expanded clones.

TRBJ2-1 | many | TRBV19 | NA | TGTGCCAGTACGGCTACGAGCTTCTACAATGAGCAGTTCTTC | CASTATSFYNEQFF
TRBJ2-3 | NA | TRBV10-3 | TRBD2 | TGTGCCATCAGGGGACTAGCGGATAACACAGATACGCAGTATTTT | CAIRGLADNTDTQYF
TRBJ2-1 | many | TRBV6-2/TRBV6-3 | NA | TGTGCCAGCAATAATATCAGGGGTAATGAGCAGTTCTTC | CASNNIRGNEQFF
TRBJ2-3 | many | TRBV7-9 | NA | TGTGCCAGCAGCCCCCCCGGACGGGGAGGTACGCAGTATTTT | CASSPPGRGGTQYF
TRBJ1-6 | few | TRBV12-3/TRBV12-4 | NA | TGTGCCAGCAGTTTATCCCTCCCCTATTCGGGGTCACCCCTCCACTTT | CASSLSLPYSGSPLHF
TRBJ1-6 | many | TRBV7-9 | NA | TGTGCCAGCAGCTTAGCGGGCGGGAGTTCGCGTAATTCACCCCTCCACTTT | CASSLAGGSSRNSPLHF
TRBJ2-6 | many | TRBV25-1 | NA | TGTGCCAGCAGTGGAGAGCCTGGGGCCAACGTCCTGACTTTC | CASSGEPGANVLTF
TRBJ2-1 | NA | TRBV10-2 | NA | TGCGCCAGCAGGGACCCCTACAATGAGCAGTTCTTC | CASRDPYNEQFF
TRBJ2-7 | NA | TRBV20-1 | NA | TGCAGTGCCAGCACGGCCGGGAGCGAGCAGTACTTC | CSASTAGSEQYF
TRBJ1-4 | many | TRBV7-9 | NA | TGTGCCAGCAGCTTAGTAGGCAGGGAGAATGAAAAACTGTTTTTT | CASSLVGRENEKLFF
TRBJ2-5 | few | TRBV14 | NA | TGTGCCAGCAGCCAAGATTTAGATGACGGGACCCAGTACTTC | CASSQDLDDGTQYF
TRBJ2-7 | NA | TRBV4-1 | NA | TGCGCCAGCAGCTTGGCGGCACTTGGGGAGCAGTACTTC | CASSLAALGEQYF
TRBJ2-6 | NA | TRBV27 | TRBD1 | TGTGCCAGCAGTTCGACATGGGACAGGGACTCCTCTGGGGCCAACGTCCTGACTTTC | CASSSTWDRDSSGANVLTF
TRBJ2-5 | NA | TRBV19 | NA | TGTGCCAGTAGAAGGAGCGGATCTCACCAAGAGACCCAGTACTTC | CASRRSGSHQETQYF
TRBJ1-6 | many | TRBV11-2 | TRBD1 | TGTGCCAGCAGCTTAGGTGGGACAGGGTATTCACCCCTCCACTTT | CASSLGGTGYSPLHF
TRBJ2-7 | NA | TRBV9 | NA | TGTGCCAGCAGCGGAATCTGGGAGGCGGGTGCCTACGAGCAGTACTTC | CASSGIWEAGAYEQYF
TRBJ2-7 | once | TRBV4-1 | NA | TGCGCCAGCAGCCAAGGTGTAGCCAGGCCCTACGAGCAGTACTTC | CASSQGVARPYEQYF
TRBJ1-1 | many | TRBV5-6 | NA | TGTGCCAGCAGCTTCGGGATCACTGAAGCTTTCTTT | CASSFGITEAFF
TRBJ2-5 | NA | TRBV10-1 | NA | TGCGCCAGCAGTGACAACCAAGAGACCCAGTACTTC | CASSDNQETQYF
TRBJ2-2 | many | TRBV14 | TRBD2 | TGTGCCAGCAGCCAAGCAAAAAGCGGGGGGCATTACACCGGGGAGCTGTTTTTT | CASSQAKSGGHYTGELFF
TRBJ2-5 | NA | TRBV20-1 | TRBD2 | TGCAGTGCTGAGAAGACTAGCGGGGACCAAGAGACCCAGTACTTC | CSAEKTSGDQETQYF
TRBJ2-7 | many | TRBV11-2 | NA | TGTGCCAGCAGCTTAAATTGGGAGCAGTACTTC | CASSLNWEQYF
TRBJ2-1 | many | TRBV19 | NA | TGTGCCAGTAGCCTATACTGGGACAATGAGCAGTTCTTC | CASSLYWDNEQFF
TRBJ1-1 | NA | TRBV9 | NA | TGTGCCAGCAGCGCACAGGGTTTTCCTGACACTGAAGCTTTCTTT | CASSAQGFPDTEAFF
TRBJ1-5 | many | TRBV20-1 | NA | TGCAGTGCTAGTGTCAAGGGGCACTCTGTAGTGTCCCAGCATTTT | CSASVKGHSVVSQHF
TRBJ1-1 | NA | TRBV7-9 | TRBD1 | TGTGCCAGCAGCGACCGGGGACAGGGGGCCGGCACTGAAGCTTTCTTT | CASSDRGQGAGTEAFF
TRBJ2-5 | NA | TRBV7-9 | NA | TGTGCCAGCAGCTCCTTGAGGGGGGTCCAAGAGACCCAGTACTTC | CASSSLRGVQETQYF
TRBJ2-2 | NA | TRBV7-2 | NA | TGTGCCAGCAGCTTCAGGGGCGCCGGGGAGCTGTTTTTT | CASSFRGAGELFF
TRBJ2-7 | NA | TRBV20-1 | TRBD2 | TGCAGTGCCAATCTTCTGACGGGACTAGCGGGAGGATACGAGCAGTACTTC | CSANLLTGLAGGYEQYF
TRBJ1-6 | NA | TRBV13 | TRBD1 | TGTGCCAGCAGCTTCACAGGGGCCTCCTTAAGCTTCTATAATTCACCCCTCCACTTT | CASSFTGASLSFYNSPLHF
TRBJ1-5 | NA | TRBV7-9 | TRBD1 | TGTGCCAGCAGTAGACAGGGCGGGAATCAGCATTTT | CASSRQGGNQHF
TRBJ1-2 | few | TRBV19 | NA | TGTGCCAGTACCGATGCCGGGAGCCCGCTTACTGGCTACACCTTC | CASTDAGSPLTGYTF
TRBJ1-2 | NA | TRBV7-3 | TRBD1 | TGTGCCAGCAGCCTATTGGACAGGGAAGTGGACTATGGCTACACCTTC | CASSLLDREVDYGYTF
TRBJ2-1 | few | TRBV20-1 | NA | TGCAGTGCTCCTCCCAGATCTGGAGGGGCCTACAATGAGCAGTTCTTC | CSAPPRSGGAYNEQFF
TRBJ1-5 | many | TRBV4-3 | NA | TGCGCCAGCAGCCAAGGGGCGGGGTCGGGCAATCAGCCCCAGCATTTT | CASSQGAGSGNQPQHF
TRBJ2-7 | NA | TRBV28 | NA | TGTGCCTTCTGCTCCGAGCAGTACTTC | CAFCSEQYF
TRBJ2-2 | few | TRBV15 | TRBD1 | TGTGCCACAAAGAACGGACAGGGGTGGGAAACCGGGGAGCTGTTTTTT | CATKNGQGWETGELFF
TRBJ1-2 | once | TRBV29-1 | TRBD1 | TGCAGCGTCCCGACAGGGGAGGGTAACTATGGCTACACCTTC | CSVPTGEGNYGYTF
TRBJ1-2 | few | TRBV19 | NA | TGTGCCAGTAGTATATTAGACCGCTATGGCTACACCTTC | CASSILDRYGYTF
TRBJ2-1 | many | TRBV10-2 | NA | TGCGCCAGCGGCGATCTTGCTGAGCAGTTCTTC | CASGDLAEQFF
TRBJ2-7 | NA | TRBV20-1 | NA | TGCAGTGCTAGAGATGGGCCGAGGTCCCCCTACGAGCAGTACTTC | CSARDGPRSPYEQYF
TRBJ2-5 | NA | TRBV28 | NA | TGTGCCAGCAGCCCCCGGGACGGACTACAAGAGACCCAGTACTTC | CASSPRDGLQETQYF
TRBJ1-6 | NA | TRBV5-1 | NA | TGCGCCAGCAGCTTATCCGACAGTCTTAATTCACCCCTCCACTTT | CASSLSDSLNSPLHF
TRBJ2-6 | NA | TRBV29-1 | NA | TGCAGCGTTGCCTCTGGGGCCAACGTCCTGACTTTC | CSVASGANVLTF
TRBJ2-5 | NA | TRBV10-3 | NA | TGTGCCATCACCCCAGGGAACCAAGAGACCCAGTACTTC | CAITPGNQETQYF